These 28 T cell receptor beta chains were all obtained from the same sample, sequenced in a study of spatial heterogeneity in lung cancer. Time point meaning: sample taken at primary tumor resection. MiXCR, applied by TCRdb to the 5' RACE reads, yields one record per CDR3 protein. The repertoire holds 10,000 to 11,000 distinct CDR3 sequences, with approximately 6.3% as singletons. The input for sequencing was PBMCs, taken at surgery. The receptors derive from a male donor with early-stage non-small cell lung cancer.

The J gene is TRBJ2-5, the V gene TRBV7-9; D might be TRBD1 or TRBD2, each matching 6 bases. The CDR3 sequence is 13 residues long. Germline CDR1 SEHNR, CDR2 FQNEAQ (reference sequence). Trimming stripped 4 bases from V and 5 bases from J, with 11 bases between. The CDR3 DNA reads TGTGCCAGCAGCTGGGGGGCCCGGGAGACCCAGTACTTC. Its protein is CASSWGARETQYF.

This clonotype is termed medium-sized. This rearrangement joins TRBV29-1 to TRBJ1-3; no definite D call. V lost 2 bases, J lost 2 bases, and 7 bases lay in between. Germline CDR1 reads SQVTM; CDR2 reads ANQGSEA. The CDR3 sequence is 13 residues long. This CDR3 reads CSVEKGAGNTIYF. CDR3 bases: TGCAGCGTTGAAAAGGGAGCTGGAAACACCATATATTTT.

The rearrangement links TRBV2 to TRBJ2-3; weak D call: TRBD1 (5 bases). Trimming took 5 bases from V and 3 from J, leaving 15 bases between them. This CDR3 has 15 residues. The germline V gene has CDR1 SNHLY and CDR2 FYNNEI. The CDR3, as DNA: TGTGCCAGCAGTCTCCAGGGATTCGGGACAGATACGCAGTATTTT. It translates to CASSLQGFGTDTQYF.

This clonotype is labeled medium-sized. This chain links TRBV12-3 or TRBV12-4 with TRBJ2-3, with 8 nucleotides matching TRBD1. V was clipped by 6 bases and J by 0 bases; unmatched bases: 8. There are 16 residues in the CDR3. The CDR3, as DNA: TGTGCCAGCAGCCCCGGGACAGGACCTAGCACAGATACGCAGTATTTT. Translating it yields CASSPGTGPSTDTQYF.

The table lists this clonotype with many counts. J is TRBJ2-5 and V is TRBV5-1; D is unresolved. CDR1 and CDR2 (germline): SGHRS, YFSETQ. The CDR3 sequence is 13 residues long. With 0 bases removed from V and 5 bases from J, the gap between germline ends came to 8 bases. CDR3 region: CASSLGVVETQYF. DNA for the CDR3: TGCGCCAGCAGCTTGGGGGTGGTGGAGACCCAGTACTTC.

This clonotype was observed many times. The chain links TRBV20-1 to TRBJ2-5; 10 positions agree with TRBD1. The V gene's germline CDR1 is DFQATT and CDR2 SNEGSKA (reference sequence). V shed 7 bases, J shed 2 bases, and the junction held 19 bases outside the gene matches. There are 18 residues in the CDR3. The CDR3 sequence is CSVSTLFDRGRGQETQYF. The CDR3 nucleotides are TGCAGTGTCTCCACCCTATTCGACAGGGGGCGCGGACAAGAGACCCAGTACTTC.

The chain has TRBV25-1 and TRBJ2-5; 7 nucleotides match TRBD1. This CDR3 is built from 11 residues. Germline assignment: CDR1 MGHDK and CDR2 SYGVNS. V lost 8 bases and J lost 7; bases outside the gene matches: 4. The CDR3, as DNA: TGTGCCAGCCGACAGGGCGCGACCCAGTACTTC. Encoded protein: CASRQGATQYF.

This clonotype was seen ten or more times. This chain uses TRBV6-2 or TRBV6-3 with TRBJ2-7; 8 bases agree with TRBD2. V lost 8 bases, J lost 1 base, and 7 bases stayed unmatched. In germline, CDR1 is MNHEY, CDR2 SVGEGT. The CDR3 has 14 amino acids. The CDR3 nucleotides read TGTGCCAGCGTCGCAACGGGGGGGTCCTACGAGCAGTACTTC. It yields the protein CASVATGGSYEQYF.

This clonotype is a singleton in its sample. An end of the junction differs from the germline gene, which may be a read error. The chain recombines TRBV28 with TRBJ1-1, with D hard to call. Germline CDR1 MDHEN, CDR2 SYDVKM. This CDR3 spans 15 amino acids. The chain's CDR3 is CASSREEGVNAEAFF. CDR3 DNA sequence: TGTGCCAGCAGCCGGGAGGAAGGAGTGAACGCTGAAGCTTTCTTT.

This clonotype was observed many times. V usage is TRBV28 and J usage is TRBJ2-7, with TRBD2 identical over 14 bases. CDR3 length equals 17 residues. V gave up 5 bases and J gave up 6 bases; unmatched junction bases: 12. Germline-derived CDR1 and CDR2 are MDHEN and SYDVKM. In DNA, the CDR3 is TGTGCCAGCAGTCCCGCCGGACTAGCGGGAGGTTCATCCGAGCAGTACTTC. Protein: CASSPAGLAGGSSEQYF.

By frequency in the sample, this clonotype is medium-sized (0.01 to 0.1%). The chain joins TRBV28 to TRBJ2-7; 8 bases align to TRBD1. Germline V CDR1 and CDR2: MDHEN, SYDVKM. This CDR3 contains 13 residues. V shed 8 bases, J shed 4 bases, and the junction held 7 bases outside the gene matches. The CDR3 DNA is TGTGCCAGCTGGCCAGGGGGCTGGTACGAGCAGTACTTC. It encodes CASWPGGWYEQYF.

This clonotype occurred many times. The V gene is TRBV27, the J gene TRBJ1-5; 8 nucleotides align to TRBD1. CDR1 MNHEY and CDR2 SMNVEV come from the germline V gene (reference sequence). The ends lost 5 bases at V and 1 base at J; junction bases unmatched: 4. CDR3 length: 15 amino acids. CDR3 region: CASSPRTGSNQPQHF. In nucleotides, the CDR3 is TGTGCCAGCAGTCCACGGACAGGGAGCAATCAGCCCCAGCATTTT.

There are many counts of this clonotype. This chain connects TRBV9 to TRBJ2-7; unclear D gene. V gave up 4 bases and J gave up 0 bases, with 8 bases separating them. This CDR3 has 13 amino acids. Germline V gives CDR1 SGDLS, CDR2 YYNGEE. The CDR3 loop reads CASSRPGSYEQYF. The DNA of the CDR3 is TGTGCCAGCAGCCGTCCCGGCTCCTACGAGCAGTACTTC.

At least ten counts were recorded for this clonotype. The chain joins TRBV5-6 to TRBJ2-7, with 10 bases lining up with TRBD1. The CDR3 has 13 amino acids. The germline V gene has CDR1 SGHDT and CDR2 YYEEEE. V lost 5 bases and J lost 11; bases outside the gene matches: 10. Written as DNA, the CDR3 is TGTGCCAGCAGTCTCATACGACAGGGGGCAAAGTACTTC. It yields the protein CASSLIRQGAKYF.

The rearrangement joins TRBV7-2 to TRBJ2-7; tentative D call: TRBD1 (5 bases). The germline V gene encodes CDR1 SGHTA and CDR2 FQGNSA. With 4 bases removed from V and 4 bases from J, the gap between germline ends came to 11 bases. The CDR3 length is 13 residues. This chain's CDR3 is CASSSQGAYEQYF. The DNA of the CDR3 is TGTGCCAGCAGCTCGCAGGGTGCGTACGAGCAGTACTTC.

This chain uses TRBV5-1 with TRBJ1-6; D gene unclear. CDR1 SGHRS and CDR2 YFSETQ come from the germline V gene. Trimming left V 2 bases short and J 5 bases short, with 11 bases between. The CDR3 runs to 15 residues. CDR3 region: CASSFSEGDNSPLHF. In DNA form, the CDR3 reads TGCGCCAGCAGCTTTTCAGAGGGAGATAATTCACCCCTCCACTTT.

Many counts were recorded for this clonotype. V usage is TRBV7-2 and J usage is TRBJ2-3; TRBD2 might be the D (5 bases). The CDR3 runs to 15 residues. Trimming took off 3 bases at V and 6 bases at J, with 16 bases between the two ends. Germline V gene data show CDR1 as SGHTA and CDR2 as FQGNSA. The CDR3 is CASSFGGPNKDTQYF. CDR3 nucleotide sequence: TGTGCCAGCAGCTTTGGCGGGCCGAACAAGGATACGCAGTATTTT. Full variable domain (missing parts from reference TRBV7-2 and TRBJ2-3): GAGVSQSPSNKVTEKGKDVELRCDPISGHTALYWYRQSLGQGLEFLIYFQGNSAPDKSGLPSDRFSAERTGGSVSTLTIQRTQQEDSAVYLCASSFGGPNKDTQYFGPGTRLTVL.

This clonotype was picked up many times. This chain links TRBV20-1 with TRBJ2-3; D gene uncertain. Deletions cut 0 bases from V and 4 bases from J, with 11 bases between. The CDR3 length is 14 residues. Germline V gene sequence: CDR1 DFQATT, CDR2 SNEGSKA (reference sequence). The chain's CDR3 is CSAREPISSDTQYF. The DNA for the CDR3 is TGCAGTGCTAGAGAACCGATCTCATCAGATACGCAGTATTTT.

This clonotype was seen ten or more times. The chain combines TRBV10-3 with TRBJ2-7; D is undetermined. The CDR3 spans 11 residues. V shed 7 bases and J shed 0 bases, with 4 bases lying between them. Per the germline V gene, CDR1 is ENHRY and CDR2 is SYGVKD. For the CDR3, the DNA is TGTGCCATCAAAGACTCCTACGAGCAGTACTTC. Its translation: CAIKDSYEQYF.

This clonotype has a count of ten or more. This rearrangement joins TRBV6-5 to TRBJ2-7; tentatively, D is TRBD1 (5 bases). The CDR3 sequence is 14 residues long. Trimming removed 0 bases from V and 0 bases from J, with 6 bases in between. CDR1 is MNHEY, CDR2 SVGAGI, per germline. CDR3 bases: TGTGCCAGCAGTTACTCGCAGGGCTCCTACGAGCAGTACTTC. It encodes CASSYSQGSYEQYF.

This clonotype occurred many times. This chain joins TRBV15 and TRBJ2-1, with TRBD2 matching over 7 bases. This CDR3 is 15 amino acids long. Germline V gene sequence: CDR1 LNHNV, CDR2 YYDKDF (reference sequence). Losses at the gene ends were 6 bases for V and 8 bases for J; bases not matched to a gene: 13. For the CDR3, the DNA is TGTGCCACCAGGCCTGGACTAGGCGCGACCGATGAGCAGTTCTTC. It is translated as CATRPGLGATDEQFF.

This clonotype has a count of ten or more. The chain uses TRBV10-3 and TRBJ2-1; possible D gene TRBD1, 5 bases. The CDR3 is 18 residues long. V was clipped by 3 bases and J by 4 bases, with 22 bases between them. Germline values: CDR1 ENHRY, CDR2 SYGVKD. CDR3 protein: CAISDRGPAAVRYNEQFF. The DNA for the CDR3 is TGTGCCATCAGTGATAGGGGCCCCGCGGCCGTGAGATACAATGAGCAGTTCTTC.

The J gene is TRBJ2-7, the V gene TRBV2; D remains ambiguous. The CDR3 is 13 amino acids. V was clipped by 6 bases and J by 2 bases, with 11 bases between them. CDR1 is SNHLY and CDR2 is FYNNEI in the germline V gene. The CDR3 loop is CASSGQATYEQYF. DNA for the CDR3: TGTGCCAGCAGCGGGCAGGCGACCTACGAGCAGTACTTC.

This sequence joins TRBV19 and TRBJ2-1; unclear D gene. With 7 bases removed from V and 4 bases from J, the gap between germline ends came to 14 bases. The CDR3 is made up of 14 amino acids. CDR1 and CDR2 from the germline V gene are LNHDA and SQIVND (reference sequence). The CDR3 nucleotides are TGTGCCAGTACCCCGGGCAGGTCGTACAATGAGCAGTTCTTC. This gives the protein CASTPGRSYNEQFF. The full variable domain, rest sourced from reference TRBV19 and TRBJ2-1, is DGGITQSPKYLFRKEGQNVTLSCEQNLNHDAMYWYRQDPGQGLRLIYYSQIVNDFQKGDIAEGYSVSREKKESFPLTVTSAQKNPTAFYLCASTPGRSYNEQFFGPGTRLTVL.

By sample fraction, this clonotype is medium-sized. This chain links TRBV9 with TRBJ1-3; D is undetermined. This CDR3 spans 12 amino acids. With 4 bases removed from V and 4 bases from J, the gap between germline ends came to 6 bases. CDR1 SGDLS and CDR2 YYNGEE come from the germline V gene. CDR3 loop: CASSLDGNTIYF. Here the CDR3 DNA reads TGTGCCAGCAGCCTCGACGGAAACACCATATATTTT.

The sample holds many counts of this clonotype. This chain links TRBV6-6 with TRBJ2-1; TRBD2 matches 9 bases. From germline, CDR1 is MNHNY and CDR2 SVGAGI (reference sequence). The CDR3 is 17 amino acids. With V trimmed by 5 bases and J by 1 base, 9 bases remained unmatched. The CDR3 here is CASSPLGGGGSYNEQFF. In DNA form, the CDR3 reads TGTGCCAGCAGTCCCCTAGGCGGGGGGGGTTCCTACAATGAGCAGTTCTTC.

The chain has TRBV5-3 and TRBJ2-6, with TRBD1 identical over 7 bases. TRBV5-3 has ORF status, its function being uncertain. This CDR3 has 17 amino acids. J gave up 0 bases and V 4 bases, and 7 bases lay outside the gene matches. CDR3 in amino acids: CARSGQDGISGANVLTF. For the CDR3, the DNA is TGTGCCAGAAGCGGACAGGACGGAATCTCTGGGGCCAACGTCCTGACTTTC.

This clonotype has a count of ten or more. V and J are TRBV7-3 and TRBJ2-3; the D gene is possibly TRBD1 (6 bases). Trimming pared 1 base from V and 1 base from J, leaving 9 bases between. This CDR3 is 15 amino acids long. Germline V gene data show CDR1 as SGHTA and CDR2 as FQGTGA. CDR3 amino acids: CASSLMGARTDTQYF. CDR3 DNA: TGTGCCAGCAGCTTAATGGGGGCACGCACAGATACGCAGTATTTT.